One sample yielded the 27 T cell receptor beta chains listed below, sequenced in a study of T cells after yellow fever vaccination. TCRdb re-analysed the 5' RACE reads in MiXCR, keeping a single row per CDR3 protein. Here the sample spans 500,000 to 650,000 distinct CDR3 sequences, 13% being singletons. The specimen was PBMCs, collected on the day of the yellow fever booster vaccination. The receptors were gathered from a man aged 30 to 45 who received the YFV17D yellow fever vaccine.

This clonotype was counted a few times. This rearrangement joins TRBV9 to TRBJ2-3; possibly TRBD1 for D (6 bases). Deletions cut 2 bases from V and 5 bases from J, with 12 bases between. The CDR3 loop spans 14 amino acids. The germline gives CDR1 SGDLS, CDR2 YYNGEE. The CDR3 nucleotides are TGTGCCAGCAGCGTTCTAGGGGGAGTAGATACGCAGTATTTT. It codes for CASSVLGGVDTQYF.

This clonotype was seen more than once but under ten times. The chain recombines TRBV15 with TRBJ2-2; no clear D. The CDR3 loop spans 13 amino acids. Trimming took off 3 bases at V and 4 bases at J, with 6 bases between the two ends. Germline-derived CDR1 and CDR2 are LNHNV and YYDKDF (reference sequence). The CDR3 DNA is TGTGCCACCAGCAGTGACTTCACCGGGGAGCTGTTTTTT. Translating gives CATSSDFTGELFF.

This clonotype has only a few counts. The genes are TRBV7-2 and TRBJ2-5, with 8 nucleotides matching TRBD2. V gave up 2 bases and J gave up 4 bases; unmatched junction bases: 12. The CDR3 has 17 residues. Germline CDR1 is SGHTA and CDR2 is FQGNSA. CDR3 DNA sequence: TGTGCCAGCAGCTTAAGGCCATGGCGGGAGGTCCCAGAGACCCAGTACTTC. Amino acid sequence: CASSLRPWREVPETQYF.

The rearrangement uses TRBV15 and TRBJ2-5; D not resolved. With 0 bases removed from V and 13 bases from J, the gap between germline ends came to 12 bases. This CDR3 contains 12 residues. Germline CDR1 LNHNV, CDR2 YYDKDF (reference sequence). The DNA of the CDR3 is TGTGCCACCAGCAGAGAGAGGCTACCCCGGTACTTC. It specifies CATSRERLPRYF.

This clonotype was detected only a few times. The chain joins TRBV7-9 to TRBJ1-1, with 8 bases matching TRBD1. From germline, CDR1 is SEHNR and CDR2 FQNEAQ (reference sequence). The CDR3 contains 14 residues. The V gene end was trimmed by 5 bases and the J gene end by 4 bases; junction bases not matched to a gene: 6. The CDR3 spells CASSQTGGRTEAFF. CDR3 nucleotides: TGTGCCAGCAGCCAAACAGGGGGACGCACTGAAGCTTTCTTT. Drawing the rest from reference TRBV7-9 and TRBJ1-1, the complete variable domain is DTGVSQNPRHKITKRGQNVTFRCDPISEHNRLYWYRQTLGQGPEFLTYFQNEAQLEKSRLLSDRFSAERPKGSFSTLEIQRTEQGDSAMYLCASSQTGGRTEAFFGQGTRLTVV.

This clonotype occurred a few times. The chain joins TRBV5-4 to TRBJ1-5, with D unclear. V was trimmed by 0 bases and J by 9 bases, leaving 10 bases between them. This CDR3 region has 13 residues. CDR1 SGHNT and CDR2 YYREEE come from the germline V gene (reference sequence). The CDR3 region has the DNA TGTGCCAGCAGCTTGGGCGGTAGTCGGCCCCAGCATTTT. As protein: CASSLGGSRPQHF.

This clonotype occurred many times. The chain has TRBV12-3 or TRBV12-4 and TRBJ2-7; 8 bases are a match to TRBD2. V gave up 6 bases and J gave up 4 bases; unmatched junction bases: 14. This CDR3 is built from 16 residues. As DNA, the CDR3 is TGTGCCAGCAGCAAATCCAGCGCTAGCGGGTATTACGAGCAGTACTTC. This gives the protein CASSKSSASGYYEQYF.

This clonotype appeared a few times. The CDR3 is CASSASSLVGELFF. In DNA, the CDR3 is TGTGCCAGCAGCGCCTCCTCCCTTGTGGGGGAGCTGTTTTTT. V is TRBV9 and J is TRBJ2-2; no firm D call. Trimming removed 3 bases at V and 8 bases at J, with 14 bases between. Germline V gives CDR1 SGDLS, CDR2 YYNGEE. The CDR3 loop spans 14 amino acids.

Remarks on this clonotype: At one boundary the junction diverges from the germline segment, which might be a read error. The chain has TRBV3-1 and TRBJ1-1, with 8 bases lining up with TRBD1. Germline V CDR1 and CDR2: LGHDT, YNNKEL (reference sequence). This CDR3 is 18 amino acids long. The CDR3 coding sequence is TGTACCAGCAGTCCGCGCGGGGGGACAGGCGTCGGTCCAAGGGAAGCTTTCTTT. It yields the protein CTSSPRGGTGVGPREAFF.

Comments on this clonotype: The junction departs from the called germline gene at one end, perhaps through a read error. This chain connects TRBV20-1 to TRBJ2-1; 8 nucleotides match TRBD2. The CDR3 covers 16 residues. Looked up from germline, CDR1 is DFQATT and CDR2 is SNEGSKA (reference sequence). Here the CDR3 reads CCARDPAGGYYNEQFF. As DNA, the CDR3 is TGCTGTGCTAGAGATCCGGCGGGAGGCTACTACAATGAGCAGTTCTTC.

This rearrangement joins TRBV7-2 to TRBJ1-1; possibly TRBD1 for D (6 bases). The CDR3 is made up of 16 amino acids. With 1 base removed from V and 3 bases from J, the gap between germline ends came to 15 bases. Germline loops: CDR1 SGHTA, CDR2 FQGNSA. CDR3 sequence reads: CASSLGGGYRDTEAFF. The CDR3 DNA reads as TGTGCCAGCAGCTTAGGGGGGGGGTACAGGGACACTGAAGCTTTCTTT. The full variable domain, in which reference TRBV7-2 and TRBJ1-1 provide the parts outside the CDR3, is GAGVSQSPSNKVTEKGKDVELRCDPISGHTALYWYRQSLGQGLEFLIYFQGNSAPDKSGLPSDRFSAERTGGSVSTLTIQRTQQEDSAVYLCASSLGGGYRDTEAFFGQGTRLTVV.

The CDR3 sequence: CASSPEGSSYNEQFF. The CDR3 DNA reads as TGTGCCAGCAGTCCAGAAGGGAGCTCCTACAATGAGCAGTTCTTC. V is TRBV3-1 and J is TRBJ2-1; tentative D call: TRBD2 (5 bases). Trimming pared 6 bases from V and 0 bases from J, leaving 12 bases between. CDR3 size: 15 residues. Looked up from germline, CDR1 is LGHDT and CDR2 is YNNKEL (reference sequence).

This clonotype has a handful of counts. The J gene is TRBJ2-1, the V gene TRBV6-5; D might be TRBD1 or TRBD2, each matching 5 bases. Germline V CDR1 and CDR2: MNHEY, SVGAGI. V lost 2 bases, J lost 2 bases, and 7 bases lay in between. The CDR3 is 14 residues long. The CDR3 region is CASSYRGPYNEQFF. CDR3 in DNA: TGTGCCAGCAGTTACAGGGGACCCTACAATGAGCAGTTCTTC.

The rearrangement joins TRBV9 to TRBJ2-1, with unresolved D. This CDR3 is 11 amino acids long. V was trimmed by 4 bases and J by 9 bases, leaving 8 bases between them. Germline assignment: CDR1 SGDLS and CDR2 YYNGEE. CDR3 amino acids: CASSTHREQFF. CDR3 in DNA: TGTGCCAGCAGCACCCATCGTGAGCAGTTCTTC.

V gene TRBV6-5 combines with J gene TRBJ2-1; D is unclear. This CDR3 is built from 13 residues. V lost 0 bases and J 12 bases, leaving 12 bases between the germline ends. Germline values: CDR1 MNHEY, CDR2 SVGAGI. The CDR3 bases are TGTGCCAGCAGTTACTCGATTGGCTCGCCGCAGTTCTTC. Encoded protein: CASSYSIGSPQFF.

The rearrangement joins TRBV19 to TRBJ1-1, with TRBD1 identical over 9 bases. The germline CDR1 and CDR2 sequences are LNHDA and SQIVND (reference sequence). The CDR3 is 15 residues long. V lost 6 bases, J lost 4 bases, and 9 bases stayed unmatched. For the CDR3, the DNA is TGTGCCAGTAGGACTAACAGGGGGCACGGCACTGAAGCTTTCTTT. It translates to CASRTNRGHGTEAFF. The whole variable domain, remainder taken from reference TRBV19 and TRBJ1-1, is DGGITQSPKYLFRKEGQNVTLSCEQNLNHDAMYWYRQDPGQGLRLIYYSQIVNDFQKGDIAEGYSVSREKKESFPLTVTSAQKNPTAFYLCASRTNRGHGTEAFFGQGTRLTVV.

The V gene is TRBV28, the J gene TRBJ2-6; 7 nucleotides agree with TRBD1. V was clipped by 6 bases and J by 0 bases; unmatched bases: 5. This CDR3 has 16 amino acids. Germline CDR1 and CDR2: MDHEN and SYDVKM. The CDR3 DNA follows: TGTGCCAGCAGCCGCGGACAGGACTCTGGGGCCAACGTCCTGACTTTC. Translation gives CASSRGQDSGANVLTF.

V usage is TRBV30 and J usage is TRBJ2-2, with D maybe TRBD2 (5 bases). V lost 2 bases and J 2 bases, leaving 12 bases between the germline ends. The germline gives CDR1 GTSNPN, CDR2 SVGIG (reference sequence). This CDR3 is built from 15 residues. CDR3 sequence (DNA): TGTGCCTGGAGTTTCCTAGCAAGAAACACCGGGGAGCTGTTTTTT. Translating gives CAWSFLARNTGELFF.

The genes are TRBV6-1 and TRBJ2-7; D uncertain. V lost 7 bases and J 2 bases, leaving 15 bases between the germline ends. Germline values: CDR1 MNHNS, CDR2 SASEGT. This CDR3 is 14 amino acids long. Here the CDR3 DNA reads TGTGCCAGCAAAACACGGCCAGGACCCTACGAGCAGTACTTC. It is translated as CASKTRPGPYEQYF.

The rearrangement links TRBV9 to TRBJ2-1; TRBD2 might be the D (6 bases). The CDR3 is 16 residues long. The V end lost 3 bases, the J end lost 9 bases, and 22 bases lay between the germline ends. Looked up from germline, CDR1 is SGDLS and CDR2 is YYNGEE. The CDR3, as DNA: TGTGCCAGCAGCGCCACCGCCGGGACTTCAACAACTGAGCAGTTCTTC. It is translated as CASSATAGTSTTEQFF.

J is TRBJ2-1 and V is TRBV12-3 or TRBV12-4; 13 bases map to TRBD2. The CDR3 is made up of 18 amino acids. V shed 1 base and J 3 bases; nucleotides not matched to a gene: 6. DNA of the CDR3: TGTGCCAGCAGTTTAGGCCGGACTAGCGGGAGTCTCTACAATGAGCAGTTCTTC. The encoded protein is CASSLGRTSGSLYNEQFF.

This clonotype was found a few times. This chain connects TRBV4-3 to TRBJ2-1; TRBD1 is a possible D gene (6 bases). Germline-derived CDR1 and CDR2 are LGHNA and YSLEER. CDR3 length: 18 residues. V dropped 0 bases and J dropped 3 bases, with 18 bases sitting between them. The CDR3 sequence: CASSQDPRGPRHYNEQFF. The CDR3 DNA sequence: TGCGCCAGCAGCCAAGACCCCAGGGGCCCTCGTCACTACAATGAGCAGTTCTTC.

This clonotype showed up just a few times. The CDR3 coding sequence is TGCGCCAGCAGCTTGGCGGGGCTCCCCTACAATGAGCAGTTCTTC. As protein: CASSLAGLPYNEQFF. This rearrangement joins TRBV5-1 to TRBJ2-1; either TRBD1 or TRBD2 may supply D (5 bases each). The CDR3 has 15 residues. From germline, CDR1 is SGHRS and CDR2 YFSETQ. The ends were cut back, 0 bases at V and 2 bases at J, with 9 bases in the middle.

The chain carries TRBV7-9 and TRBJ1-2, with a possible D match to TRBD1 (5 bases). The V end lost 5 bases, the J end lost 4 bases, and 14 bases lay between the germline ends. The CDR3 is 14 amino acids. CDR1 and CDR2 (germline): SEHNR, FQNEAQ (reference sequence). The CDR3 coding sequence is TGTGCCAGCAGCGGGCAGGGCACCACCTATGGCTACACCTTC. Translating it yields CASSGQGTTYGYTF.

This clonotype was observed a single time. The chain recombines TRBV5-1 with TRBJ2-7; 7 bases are a match to TRBD2. Germline V gives CDR1 SGHRS, CDR2 YFSETQ. The trim removed 0 bases at V and 0 bases at J, leaving 6 bases unmatched. CDR3 length: 16 residues. For the CDR3, the DNA is TGCGCCAGCAGCTTGGTAACGGGGGGTCTCTCCTACGAGCAGTACTTC. As protein: CASSLVTGGLSYEQYF. Drawing the rest from reference TRBV5-1 and TRBJ2-7, the complete variable domain is KAGVTQTPRYLIKTRGQQVTLSCSPISGHRSVSWYQQTPGQGLQFLFEYFSETQRNKGNFPGRFSGRQFSNSRSEMNVSTLELGDSALYLCASSLVTGGLSYEQYFGPGTRLTVT.

This chain links TRBV18 with TRBJ2-7; 12 bases agree with TRBD1. CDR3 size: 15 residues. J lost 6 bases, V lost 3 bases, and 6 bases had no gene match. Germline V CDR1 and CDR2: KGHSH, LQKENI. The CDR3 nucleotides read TGTGCCAGCTCACCTCTTGGGACAGGGGGCATCGAGCAGTACTTC. Amino acids: CASSPLGTGGIEQYF.

The sample holds a few counts of this clonotype. The chain links TRBV20-1 to TRBJ1-2; tentative D call: TRBD1 (5 bases). V dropped 0 bases and J dropped 2 bases, with 7 bases sitting between them. Germline V lookup: CDR1 DFQATT, CDR2 SNEGSKA (reference sequence). The CDR3 totals 13 residues. This CDR3 reads CSAREDKNYGYTF. For the CDR3, the DNA is TGCAGTGCTAGAGAGGACAAAAACTATGGCTACACCTTC.